Each of the 5 T cell receptor beta chains below was sequenced from the same sample in a study of metastatic and nonmetastatic thyroid tumors. No patient had received any treatment before thyroid surgery. Using MiXCR, TCRdb reanalyzed the PCR reads. The table lists more than 85,000 clones, around 7.8% of them singletons, with 8.8% in the top ten. The sample consisted of blood. These TCRs come from a female donor with papillary thyroid cancer or a benign thyroid nodule (not recorded which). Some clones in this sample may be carry-over from other donors' samples.

This clone came up many times. Other DNA sequences within the sample encode an identical CDR3. In DNA form, the CDR3 reads TGTGCCACGAAAGGACTAGTGGACTCCGGTGAGCAGTTCTTC. It is translated as CATKGLVDSGEQFF. The chain is built from TRBV6-1 and TRBJ2-1, with 7 bases identical to TRBD2. The CDR3 is 14 residues long. Germline trimming cut 10 bases from V and 9 bases from J; bases unmatched to any gene: 15. The V gene's germline CDR1 is MNHNS and CDR2 SASEGT.

This clone was picked up many times. V gene TRBV24-1 combines with J gene TRBJ1-3; TRBD1 matches at 7 bases. The CDR3 loop spans 18 amino acids. J was trimmed by 1 base and V by 6 bases; bases with no gene match: 14. CDR1 KGHDR and CDR2 SFDVKD come from the germline V gene. The CDR3 DNA follows: TGTGCCACCAGTTCAGGGGGGCACATCCCAGGATCTGGAAACACCATATATTTT. Its protein product is CATSSGGHIPGSGNTIYF.

Many counts were recorded for this clone. The chain carries TRBV12-3 or TRBV12-4 and TRBJ1-6, with a tentative D call TRBD1 (5 bases). The V and J ends lost 5 bases and 13 bases respectively, with 12 bases between them. CDR3 length equals 12 residues. CDR3 protein: CASSLNRGPLHF. CDR3 bases: TGTGCCAGCAGTCTGAACCGGGGGCCCCTCCACTTT.

This clone was seen at least ten times. The chain is built from TRBV5-1 and TRBJ2-2; perhaps TRBD1 as D (6 bases). CDR1 is SGHRS and CDR2 is YFSETQ in the germline V gene. This CDR3 comprises 16 residues. The ends were cut back, 0 bases at V and 4 bases at J, with 13 bases in the middle. CDR3 loop: CASSLVDSLGTGELFF. CDR3 nucleotide sequence: TGCGCCAGCAGCTTGGTGGACAGCCTGGGCACCGGGGAGCTGTTTTTT.

This clone was counted ten times or more. J is TRBJ1-2 and V is TRBV6-1, with 9 bases identical to TRBD1. Losses at the gene ends were 6 bases for V and 6 bases for J; bases not matched to a gene: 8. This CDR3 has 14 amino acids. Germline CDR1 and CDR2: MNHNS and SASEGT. The CDR3 sequence: CASRPPGTGHGYTF. In DNA form, the CDR3 reads TGTGCCAGCAGGCCCCCCGGGACAGGGCATGGCTACACCTTC.